The sequence of this T cell receptor beta chain was determined in a study of response to subunit inactivated influenza vaccine. MiXCR, run by TCRdb on the RT-PCR reads, gives a single entry per CDR3 protein. Here the sample spans approximately 700,000 distinct CDR3 sequences, about 14% being singletons. The CDR3 is made up of 13 amino acids. Germline-derived CDR1 and CDR2 are SNHLY and FYNNEI. The V gene lost 7 bases and the J gene lost 7 bases, with 15 bases spanning the gap. Study results and caveats: Authors suggested few new T cells are recruited by each seasonal influenza vaccination.

This clonotype was observed a few times. Antigen: not known. Sequencing was performed on PBMCs from blood, taken approximately 15 days before vaccination. The sequence was collected from a man aged 45-60 years who received an inactivated influenza vaccine. The chain carries TRBV2 and TRBJ2-3; the D gene is possibly TRBD1 (6 bases). DNA of the CDR3: TGTGCCAGCATCGGGACATACCGAAATACGCAGTATTTT. Its translation is CASIGTYRNTQYF.